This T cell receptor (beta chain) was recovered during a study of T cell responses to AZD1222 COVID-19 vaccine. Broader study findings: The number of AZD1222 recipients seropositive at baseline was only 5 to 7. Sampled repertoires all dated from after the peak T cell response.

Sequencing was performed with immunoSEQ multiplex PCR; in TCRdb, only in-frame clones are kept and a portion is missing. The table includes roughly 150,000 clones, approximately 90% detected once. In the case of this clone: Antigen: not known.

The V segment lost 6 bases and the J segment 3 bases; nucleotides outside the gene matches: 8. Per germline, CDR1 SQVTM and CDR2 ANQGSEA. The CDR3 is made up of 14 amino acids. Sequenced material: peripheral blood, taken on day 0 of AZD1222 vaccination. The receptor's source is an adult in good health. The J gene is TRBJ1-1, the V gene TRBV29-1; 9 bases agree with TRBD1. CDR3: CSVNRDRVDTEAFF. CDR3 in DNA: TGCAGCGTAAACCGGGACAGGGTGGACACTGAAGCTTTCTTT. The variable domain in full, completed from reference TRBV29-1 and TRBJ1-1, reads SAVISQKPSRDICQRGTSLTIQCQVDSQVTMMFWYRQQPGQSLTLIATANQGSEATYESGFVIDKFPISRPNLTFSTLTVSNMSPEDSSIYLCSVNRDRVDTEAFFGQGTRLTVV.